This TCR beta chain emerged from a study of human T cells and chemical hapten exposure. Each CDR3 protein is one row after TCRdb ran MiXCR on the RACE reads. The data show more than 80,000 distinct CDR3 sequences, 6% to 9% seen once. Germline assignment: CDR1 SGHNT and CDR2 YYREEE (reference sequence). The CDR3 contains 17 residues. V was shortened by 4 bases and J by 0 bases, with 19 bases between the two germline ends. The time point denotes: patch test 1, 2 weeks after DPC sensitization. Treatment described: therapeutic diphenylcyclopropenone sensitization with weekly scalp DPC. This receptor was taken from a woman in her twenties or thirties with alopecia areata. Some clones in this sample may be carry-over from other donors' samples. Sequencing used whole blood, obtained in connection with sensitization to the hapten diphenylcyclopropenone (DPC). The rearrangement joins TRBV5-4 to TRBJ1-1; D is uncertain. DNA for the CDR3: TGTGCCAGCAGCATTTGGGCTGGCCGGCCTTTGAACACTGAAGCTTTCTTT. It encodes CASSIWAGRPLNTEAFF.